This section outlines one T cell receptor beta chain sequence together with its context. At one boundary the junction diverges from the germline segment, which might be a read error. The CDR3 extends over 12 amino acids. Germline-derived CDR1 and CDR2 are SQVTM and ANQGSEA. Both TRBC1 and TRBC2 were covered by a beta constant-region primer of two equimolar oligonucleotides. The ligated cDNA underwent four PCR rounds using SP2 and nested alpha and beta constant-region primers. TCRdb analysed the UMI-ligation and nested PCR reads with MiXCR anew, one entry per CDR3 protein. The sample records roughly 130,000 distinct CDR3 sequences, around a third being singletons. The data belong to a study of naive and memory T cell subsets.

Sequencing was performed on central memory CD4+ T cells from blood. The chain employs TRBV29-1 and TRBJ2-5; tentatively, D is TRBD1 or TRBD2 (6 bases each). The TCR sequence derives from a human donor in good health. The CDR3 nucleotides are TGCAGCGTCGAAGAGGGGGGCAGGCCTCCGTACTTC. Its translation: CSVEEGGRPPYF.